The present entry profiles one T cell receptor beta chain with its context. The sample originates from a study of blood T cell repertoires in COVID-19. This CDR3 has 16 residues. Trimming cost V 5 bases and J 5 bases; bases outside gene matches: 14. Germline CDR1 MDHEN, CDR2 SYDVKM. Assay used: immunoSEQ multiplex PCR; TCRdb lists only in-frame clones, some missing. The profile shows over 300,000 clones, 90% of them singletons. Sequencing was done on a sample of peripheral blood. The source of this sequence is a man aged 18 to 35 with active or convalescent COVID-19. The chain couples TRBV28 to TRBJ2-5, with 7 nucleotides matching TRBD1. The CDR3 region has the DNA TGTGCCAGCAGTCCGTACAGGGGATCGTACGTCGAGACCCAGTACTTC. As protein: CASSPYRGSYVETQYF.